These 21 T cell receptor beta chains were all obtained from the same sample, sequenced in a study of OX40 agonist ivuxolimab in advanced cancers. TCRdb's table, derived via immunoSEQ multiplex PCR, lists solely in-frame clones and lacks some. The repertoire holds roughly 66,000 clones, about 83% seen once, with 0.7% in the top ten. The sequenced sample was CD4+ or CD8+ T cells sorted from blood, obtained in a trial of the OX40 agonist ivuxolimab. These receptors originate from an adult with an advanced solid tumor such as melanoma, head and neck, liver or kidney cancer.

This chain connects TRBV6-1 to TRBJ1-5; 7 positions match TRBD1. The CDR3 consists of 14 residues. The V segment lost 2 bases and the J segment 9 bases; nucleotides outside the gene matches: 7. Germline CDR1 reads MNHNS; CDR2 reads SASEGT. CDR3 residues: CASSESKGGTPQHF. The CDR3 DNA reads as TGTGCCAGCAGTGAATCGAAAGGGGGCACGCCCCAGCATTTT.

This rearrangement joins TRBV7-8 to TRBJ2-1; 10 bases align to TRBD2. Looked up from germline, CDR1 is SGHVS and CDR2 is FQNEAQ. Losses at the gene ends were 5 bases for V and 8 bases for J; bases not matched to a gene: 15. The CDR3 extends over 17 amino acids. The CDR3 DNA reads TGTGCCAGCAGCCCCACCTTCTCGAGCGGGAGGGCACATGAGCAGTTCTTC. Translating gives CASSPTFSSGRAHEQFF.

The rearrangement uses TRBV23-1 and TRBJ1-5; D might be TRBD1 (5 bases). TRBV23-1 is noted as an ORF with a role that remains uncertain. The CDR3 totals 14 residues. With 7 bases removed from V and 3 bases from J, the gap between germline ends came to 13 bases. Written as DNA, the CDR3 is TGCGCCAGCACCCCATGGGGGGACAATCAGCCCCAGCATTTT. Its translation is CASTPWGDNQPQHF.

This clone was seen a single time. The rearrangement uses TRBV4-1 and TRBJ2-5; 13 bases are shared with TRBD2. The V and J ends lost 5 bases and 1 base, in that order; junction bases with no gene match: 1. CDR3 length: 15 residues. CDR1 MGHRA and CDR2 YSYEKL come from the germline V gene. In DNA, the CDR3 is TGCGCCAGCAGCAGACTAGCGGGGGGCCAAGAGACCCAGTACTTC. This codes for CASSRLAGGQETQYF.

The chain recombines TRBV5-1 with TRBJ2-3; D remains ambiguous. In germline, CDR1 is SGHRS, CDR2 YFSETQ. V lost 1 base, J lost 6 bases, and 9 bases lay in between. This CDR3 is built from 13 residues. In DNA, the CDR3 is TGCGCCAGCAGCTTGCCCACCATCGATACGCAGTATTTT. As protein: CASSLPTIDTQYF.

The chain is built from TRBV14 and TRBJ1-4, with 9 bases that match TRBD1. Germline V lookup: CDR1 SGHDN, CDR2 FVKESK. V shed 4 bases and J 4 bases; nucleotides not matched to a gene: 4. This CDR3 comprises 15 residues. CDR3 coding DNA: TGTGCCAGCAGCCCCTTGGGACAGGGTAATGAAAAACTGTTTTTT. Translating it yields CASSPLGQGNEKLFF. Drawing the rest from reference TRBV14 and TRBJ1-4, the complete variable domain is EAGVTQFPSHSVIEKGQTVTLRCDPISGHDNLYWYRRVMGKEIKFLLHFVKESKQDESGMPNNRFLAERTGGTYSTLKVQPAELEDSGVYFCASSPLGQGNEKLFFGSGTQLSVL.

V and J are TRBV6-1 and TRBJ2-7, with 8 positions matching TRBD1. The ends lost 6 bases at V and 0 bases at J; junction bases unmatched: 7. The CDR3 runs 15 residues. The germline V gene has CDR1 MNHNS and CDR2 SASEGT. The CDR3 loop is CASRRQGRSSYEQYF. The CDR3, as DNA: TGTGCCAGCAGAAGACAGGGGAGAAGCTCCTACGAGCAGTACTTC.

The gene calls are TRBV29-1 and TRBJ2-2; D might be TRBD1 or TRBD2, each matching 5 bases. Germline-derived CDR1 and CDR2 are SQVTM and ANQGSEA. The CDR3 consists of 14 residues. Trimming stripped 1 base from V and 4 bases from J, with 10 bases between. This CDR3 is CSVEAGTGTGELFF. CDR3 DNA: TGCAGCGTTGAAGCCGGGACCGGCACCGGGGAGCTGTTTTTT.

The chain has TRBV5-1 and TRBJ2-1; 11 bases are shared with TRBD2. The length of the CDR3 is 16 residues. V trimming: 2 bases; J trimming: 2 bases; junction bases outside the gene matches: 3. Germline CDR1 is SGHRS and CDR2 is YFSETQ. The CDR3 sequence is CASSFSTSGAYNEQFF. The CDR3 DNA sequence: TGCGCCAGCAGCTTCTCGACTAGCGGGGCCTACAATGAGCAGTTCTTC.

The chain employs TRBV2 and TRBJ1-5; possibly TRBD1 for D (6 bases). Trimming stripped 6 bases from V and 4 bases from J, with 16 bases between. This CDR3 contains 15 residues. Looked up from germline, CDR1 is SNHLY and CDR2 is FYNNEI. The CDR3 sequence is CASRRTGFSNQPQHF. CDR3 nucleotide sequence: TGTGCCAGCAGGCGTACAGGGTTCTCTAATCAGCCCCAGCATTTT.

The chain uses TRBV10-3 and TRBJ2-5; tentatively, D is TRBD1 (6 bases). Germline V lookup: CDR1 ENHRY, CDR2 SYGVKD. Between the trimmed V and J ends, which lost 3 bases and 0 bases, there was a span of 14 bases. The CDR3 runs to 16 residues. The CDR3: CAISDPGEKNQETQYF. As DNA, the CDR3 is TGTGCCATCAGTGACCCAGGGGAGAAGAACCAAGAGACCCAGTACTTC.

This chain links TRBV6-6 with TRBJ2-7, with D hard to call. V shed 0 bases and J shed 5 bases, with 11 bases lying between them. Per germline, CDR1 MNHNY and CDR2 SVGAGI (reference sequence). The CDR3 runs to 14 residues. CDR3 nucleotides: TGTGCCAGCAGTTACTCGTTTGGGCCTGACGAGCAGTACTTC. This sequence encodes CASSYSFGPDEQYF.

The chain employs TRBV2 and TRBJ2-7, with 9 nucleotides matching TRBD1. Germline loops: CDR1 SNHLY, CDR2 FYNNEI. The length of the CDR3 is 13 residues. Germline trimming cut 8 bases from V and 5 bases from J; bases unmatched to any gene: 7. CDR3 DNA: TGTGCCAGCGTCCGACAGGGGGACCACGAGCAGTACTTC. Protein: CASVRQGDHEQYF.

CDR3 sequence: CASRHLAVPEKLFF. CDR3 bases: TGTGCCAGTAGACACCTCGCGGTTCCGGAAAAACTGTTTTTT. The chain employs TRBV19 and TRBJ1-4; unclear D gene. V shed 6 bases and J shed 8 bases, with 16 bases lying between them. Germline CDR1 and CDR2: LNHDA and SQIVND (reference sequence). The CDR3 consists of 14 residues.

This chain uses TRBV5-4 with TRBJ2-3, with D perhaps assigned TRBD1 or TRBD2 (5 bases each). The CDR3 sequence is 18 residues long. Germline V gives CDR1 SGHNT, CDR2 YYREEE (reference sequence). The V gene lost 4 bases and the J gene lost 3 bases, with 24 bases spanning the gap. The CDR3 DNA is TGTGCCAGCAGCCTCCGCCGGGCCCAGGGACGTAATACAGATACGCAGTATTTT. Amino acid sequence: CASSLRRAQGRNTDTQYF. Variable domain in full (rest from reference TRBV5-4 and TRBJ2-3): ETGVTQSPTHLIKTRGQQVTLRCSSQSGHNTVSWYQQALGQGPQFIFQYYREEENGRGNFPPRFSGLQFPNYSSELNVNALELDDSALYLCASSLRRAQGRNTDTQYFGPGTRLTVL.

The chain is built from TRBV27 and TRBJ2-3, with D tentatively TRBD1 (8 bases). V was trimmed by 6 bases and J by 0 bases, leaving 25 bases between them. CDR3 length equals 19 residues. Germline loops: CDR1 MNHEY, CDR2 SMNVEV (reference sequence). CDR3 nucleotide sequence: TGTGCCAGCAGCACTATAACAGGGGGGGGTTTTACTAGCACAGATACGCAGTATTTT. It encodes CASSTITGGGFTSTDTQYF.

V and J are TRBV19 and TRBJ2-1; tentatively, D is TRBD2 (5 bases). V shed 7 bases and J shed 2 bases, with 6 bases lying between them. This CDR3 is built from 12 residues. In germline, CDR1 is LNHDA, CDR2 SQIVND (reference sequence). The CDR3 bases are TGTGCCAGTACCGGGACCTACAATGAGCAGTTCTTC. Translation: CASTGTYNEQFF.

V and J are TRBV18 and TRBJ2-1; 11 bases match TRBD2. The trim removed 2 bases at V and 15 bases at J, leaving 12 bases unmatched. Per germline, CDR1 KGHSH and CDR2 LQKENI. The CDR3 extends over 15 amino acids. This chain's CDR3 is CASSPSGLADTYRFF. In DNA, the CDR3 is TGTGCCAGCTCACCATCGGGACTAGCGGACACTTATCGGTTCTTC.

V is TRBV28 and J is TRBJ2-7; 11 bases agree with TRBD2. J gave up 4 bases and V 3 bases, and 5 bases lay outside the gene matches. The CDR3 consists of 15 residues. Germline CDR1 is MDHEN and CDR2 is SYDVKM. The CDR3 nucleotides read TGTGCCAGCAGTTTGCCCTTAGCGGGGGGGTACGAGCAGTACTTC. This gives the protein CASSLPLAGGYEQYF.

This clone was picked up a small number of times. The chain is built from TRBV6-4 and TRBJ2-1; D remains unclear. In germline, CDR1 is MRHNA, CDR2 SNTAGT. Trimming took off 4 bases at V and 2 bases at J, with 12 bases between the two ends. This CDR3 comprises 15 residues. The CDR3 nucleotides are TGTGCCAGCAGTGTCGACCTGCTACCCTACAATGAGCAGTTCTTC. This encodes CASSVDLLPYNEQFF.

This sequence joins TRBV7-7 and TRBJ2-7, with a possible D match to TRBD2 (7 bases). CDR3 size: 14 residues. The V and J ends lost 2 bases and 6 bases respectively, with 14 bases between them. Germline CDR1 is SSHAT and CDR2 is FNYEAQ (reference sequence). The CDR3 bases are TGTGCCAGCAGCTTAAAAGAGGGAGGGGGCGAGCAGTACTTC. It is translated as CASSLKEGGGEQYF.